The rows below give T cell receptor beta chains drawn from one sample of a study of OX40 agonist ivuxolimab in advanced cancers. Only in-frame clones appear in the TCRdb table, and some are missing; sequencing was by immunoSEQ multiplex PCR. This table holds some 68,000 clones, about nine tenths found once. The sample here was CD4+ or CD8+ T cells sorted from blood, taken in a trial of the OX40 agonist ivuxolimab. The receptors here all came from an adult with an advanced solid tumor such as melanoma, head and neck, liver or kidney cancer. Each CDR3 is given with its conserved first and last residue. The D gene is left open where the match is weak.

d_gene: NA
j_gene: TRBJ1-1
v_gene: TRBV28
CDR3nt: TGTGCCAGCAGCTCCGCGGGGGCGGGTACTGAAGCTTTCTTT
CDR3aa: CASSSAGAGTEAFF

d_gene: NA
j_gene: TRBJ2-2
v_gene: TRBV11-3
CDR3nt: TGTGCCAGCAGAATCGGGTTTGCCGGGGAGCTGTTTTTT
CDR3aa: CASRIGFAGELFF

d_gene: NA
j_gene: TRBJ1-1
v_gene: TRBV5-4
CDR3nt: TGTGCCAGCAGCTTCTGGGACACACGGGAAGCTTTCTTT
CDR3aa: CASSFWDTREAFF

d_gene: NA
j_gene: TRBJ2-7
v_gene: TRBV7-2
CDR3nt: TGTGCCAGCAGCCGGCCGAGTGCCCCGTCCCTCGAGCAGTACTTC
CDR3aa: CASSRPSAPSLEQYF

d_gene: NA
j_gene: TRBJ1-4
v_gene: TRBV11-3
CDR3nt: TGTGCCAGCAGCTTATTCGGATCTGCAACTAATGAAAAACTGTTTTTT
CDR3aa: CASSLFGSATNEKLFF

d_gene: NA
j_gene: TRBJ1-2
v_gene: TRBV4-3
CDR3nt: TGCGCCAGCAGCCAAGTATACTCCGGACTCTATGGCTACACCTTC
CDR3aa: CASSQVYSGLYGYTF

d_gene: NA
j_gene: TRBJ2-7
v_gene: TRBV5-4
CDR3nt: TGTGCCAGCAGCTTGGCGGGTTTAACCTACGAGCAGTACTTC
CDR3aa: CASSLAGLTYEQYF

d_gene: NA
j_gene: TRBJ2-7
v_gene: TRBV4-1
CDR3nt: TGCGCCAGCGGCAGGCGCGTGGGACTCGGGGAGCAGTACTTC
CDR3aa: CASGRRVGLGEQYF

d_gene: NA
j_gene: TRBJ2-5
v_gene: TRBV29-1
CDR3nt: TGCAGCGTTGATGGACCCTTCGTGGGGGCTGAGACCCAGTACTTC
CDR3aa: CSVDGPFVGAETQYF

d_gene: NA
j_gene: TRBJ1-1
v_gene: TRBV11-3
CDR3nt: TGTGCCAGCAGCCCTACGACGGTGAACACTGAAGCTTTCTTT
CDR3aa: CASSPTTVNTEAFF

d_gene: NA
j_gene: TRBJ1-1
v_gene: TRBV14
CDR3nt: TGTGCCAGCAGCCAAGATGGTGAGGGAGCAGGGACTGAAGCTTTCTTT
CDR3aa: CASSQDGEGAGTEAFF

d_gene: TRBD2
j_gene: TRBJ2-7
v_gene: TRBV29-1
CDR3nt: TGCAGCGTTGTGGGACTAGCGGGAGTGTACGAGCAGTACTTC
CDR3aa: CSVVGLAGVYEQYF

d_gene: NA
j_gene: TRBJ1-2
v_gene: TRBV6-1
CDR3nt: TGTGCCAGCAGTGACCCGGTAGGGCATGGATTCTATGGCTACACCTTC
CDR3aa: CASSDPVGHGFYGYTF